This entry concerns a single T cell receptor beta chain. The clone's antigen remains unknown. Base qualities are not recorded, but no much larger clone differs from it by a single base. Patients with a history of autoimmune disease or receiving systemic immunosuppression were excluded from the trial. Peripheral blood for TCR sequencing was collected from all dose cohorts at baseline, on cycle 4 day 1, and on cycle 7 day 1. The samples were taken from a phase I, first-in-human, multicenter, open-label dose-escalation trial of ivuxolimab. Adults with locally advanced or metastatic head and neck squamous cell, hepatocellular, melanoma or renal cell carcinoma were enrolled in the trial. Before TCR sequencing, CD4+ and CD8+ T cells were separately sorted from peripheral blood. Reading the germline V gene (reference sequence) gives CDR1 SGHNT and CDR2 YYREEE. Trimming accounts for 4 bases at V and 6 bases at J, while the number of junction bases matched to no gene is 9. The CDR3 runs 14 residues from the cysteine to the phenylalanine. The only DNA kept is the CDR3, 42 bases in frame from the first base.

For sequencing of the TCRbeta CDR3 region, genomic DNA was extracted from the sorted cells. TCRbeta CDR3 regions were sequenced using the immunoSEQ Assay. In TCRdb, the immuneACCESS table is reduced to in-frame sequences with V and J assigned. These tables do not hold every clone; where another copy was compared, an unresolved V gene accounts for under half, and the others remain unexplained. This sample gives some 86,000 clones in total; roughly 84% of them show up just once. Together, the top ten hold over 3% of the sample. The data were obtained in a study of OX40 agonist ivuxolimab in advanced cancers. In terms of the full investigation: Ivuxolimab, which targeted the costimulatory receptor OX40 (CD134), was an agonistic, fully human IgG2 monoclonal antibody. The paper covers the monotherapy dose-escalation part of the phase I ivuxolimab trial, which included N ≈ 57 patients. Intravenous ivuxolimab was administered to patients every 2 weeks at six dose levels: 0.01, 0.1, 0.3, 1.5, 3 and 10 mg/kg. Peripheral TCRbeta sequencing aimed to test whether ivuxolimab altered TCR sequence diversity and caused clonal T-cell expansion. Three dose-escalation patients achieved partial responses, one with hepatocellular carcinoma and two with cutaneous melanoma. Patients were allowed to have had prior anti-PD-1, anti-PD-L1 or anti-CTLA-4 therapy, and 40% of the dose-escalation patients had been treated with checkpoint inhibitors. In the dose-escalation cohort, 82.7% of patients were male, and the mean age was approximately 55 years, with a range of roughly 20 to 80. Of the roughly 54 patients in dose escalation, about 20 had hepatocellular carcinoma, about 15 had melanoma, 9 had renal cell carcinoma and 9 had head and neck cancer.

Study-wide conclusions, independent of this receptor: After ivuxolimab, CD8+ T cells had more expanded clones than CD4+ T cells on average. Clonal expansion of both CD4+ and CD8+ blood T cells was observed from baseline to week 6 at doses 0.1 to 3.0 mg/kg. Partial responders in the 0.1-3.0 mg/kg groups had among the lowest normalized peripheral clonal expansion, especially among CD8+ T cells. Low levels of normalized T-cell clonal expansion were also seen in some patients who did not respond. The antigen specificity of the clonally expanded peripheral T cells was not determined.

The sample was CD4+ or CD8+ T cells sorted from blood, taken in a trial of the OX40 agonist ivuxolimab. The TCR originated in an adult with an advanced solid tumor such as melanoma, head and neck, liver or kidney cancer. Recombination connected TRBV5-4 to TRBJ1-1; 7 of the junction bases match TRBD1. The CDR3: CASSQVGRGPEAFF. The DNA sequence is given as TGTGCCAGCAGCCAAGTGGGAAGGGGGCCTGAAGCTTTCTTT.